This T cell receptor beta chain was captured in a study of cytomegalovirus exposure and HLA in healthy donors. The length of the CDR3 is 16 residues. CDR1 and CDR2 from the germline V gene are MGHRA and YSYEKL. With V trimmed by 0 bases and J by 4 bases, 5 bases remained unmatched. Only in-frame clones appear in the TCRdb table, and some are missing; sequencing was by immunoSEQ multiplex PCR. The profile shows approximately 160,000 clones, 84% of them singletons. Study conclusions and caveats: One later analysis, an examination of the 100 to 150 validation repertoires, found that first-cohort TCR clusters tended to co-occur in them. Reports described diagnosis of cytomegalovirus status by the classifier as highly specific and sensitive. According to the study, 160 or so TCR beta chains were cytomegalovirus-associated.

As regards this clone: Its target is not known.

The chain carries TRBV4-1 and TRBJ1-2; 10 nucleotides agree with TRBD1. Material: PBMCs. The receptor was isolated from a man aged 25 to 40 in good health and CMV-seropositive. The DNA for the CDR3 is TGCGCCAGCAGCCAAGAGGGGGACAGGGGAATCTATGGCTACACCTTC. This codes for CASSQEGDRGIYGYTF.